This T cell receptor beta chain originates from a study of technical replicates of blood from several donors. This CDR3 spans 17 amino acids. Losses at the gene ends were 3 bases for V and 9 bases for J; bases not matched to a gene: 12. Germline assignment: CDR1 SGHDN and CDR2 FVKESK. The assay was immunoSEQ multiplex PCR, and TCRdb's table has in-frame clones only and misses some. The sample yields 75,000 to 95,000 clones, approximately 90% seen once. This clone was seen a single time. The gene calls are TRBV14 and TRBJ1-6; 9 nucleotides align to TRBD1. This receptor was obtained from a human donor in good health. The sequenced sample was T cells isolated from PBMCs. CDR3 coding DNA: TGTGCCAGCAGCCACCCTGGACGGGACAGGGCAGGTTCACCCCTCCACTTT. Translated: CASSHPGRDRAGSPLHF.